The next 10 T cell receptor beta chains were all read from a single sample in a study of cytomegalovirus exposure and HLA in healthy donors. Vbeta (60) and Jbeta (13) primers were used in the PCR. The repertoire was sequenced with immunoSEQ multiplex PCR; TCRdb's copy has only in-frame clones and lacks some. Seen here are about 160,000 clones, 80% to 90% observed once, and the top ten hold 5% to 7%. Specimen: PBMCs. The origin of the receptors is a man between 50 and 59 years old in good health and CMV-seropositive.

This clone was counted between two and nine times. The gene calls are TRBV21-1 and TRBJ1-1; whether TRBD1, the table's D call, matches the DNA was not checked. TRBV21-1 is a pseudogene segment. The length of the CDR3 is 12 residues. CDR3 loop: CASVLSGRGAFF. CDR3 nucleotide sequence: TGTGCCAGCGTCCTATCCGGCAGGGGCGCTTTCTTT.

The chain recombines TRBV14 with TRBJ2-5; 8 bases fit TRBD1. Germline V gene sequence: CDR1 SGHDN, CDR2 FVKESK. The junction had 10 bases not matched to a gene; V was cut back by 0 bases and J by 10 bases. The CDR3 consists of 15 residues. The CDR3: CASSQDRTGRNVQYF. The CDR3 bases are TGTGCCAGCAGCCAAGACCGGACAGGGCGTAACGTCCAGTACTTC.

The V call is TRBV5-5, the J call TRBJ1-2, with D possibly matching TRBD1 (6 bases). Germline V gene lookup returns CDR1 SGHKS and CDR2 YYEKEE (reference sequence). The CDR3 has 15 residues. V was pared by 3 bases and J by 8 bases, with 20 bases between. The CDR3 DNA is TGTGCCAGCAGCTCCCAAGGGGGGGCTGGAGGGGGCTACACCTTC. This gives the protein CASSSQGGAGGGYTF.

This clone occurred once. The chain uses TRBV19 and TRBJ2-4; the D gene is possibly TRBD1 (7 bases). Germline CDR1 LNHDA, CDR2 SQIVND (reference sequence). This CDR3 spans 15 amino acids. The V gene lost 4 bases and the J gene lost 3 bases, with 13 bases spanning the gap. The CDR3 here is CASSTRQGLKNIQYF. The CDR3 DNA reads as TGTGCCAGTAGTACCCGACAGGGACTCAAAAACATTCAGTACTTC.

This rearrangement joins TRBV6-5 to TRBJ2-5, with 7 bases identical to TRBD1. With 2 bases clipped from V and 5 bases from J, the junction kept 2 bases outside the gene matches. The CDR3 is made up of 13 amino acids. CDR1 MNHEY and CDR2 SVGAGI come from the germline V gene. CDR3 bases: TGTGCCAGCAGTTACGACAGGGTGGAGACCCAGTACTTC. It codes for CASSYDRVETQYF.

The chain joins TRBV2 to TRBJ2-2; maybe TRBD2 (5 bases). Trimming left V 6 bases short and J 2 bases short, with 7 bases between. CDR3 length: 13 residues. CDR1 SNHLY and CDR2 FYNNEI come from the germline V gene. The CDR3 sequence is CASRGDNTGELFF. The CDR3 bases are TGTGCCAGCAGGGGAGACAACACCGGGGAGCTGTTTTTT.

The chain employs TRBV29-1 and TRBJ2-7; tentatively, D is TRBD1 (6 bases). V lost 6 bases to trimming and J lost 4 bases, with 10 bases between them. In germline, CDR1 is SQVTM, CDR2 ANQGSEA. The CDR3 is 11 amino acids. The CDR3 DNA is TGCAGCGTGGAACAGGGTTACGAGCAGTACGTC. Protein sequence: CSVEQGYEQYV.

This clone was counted once. V usage is TRBV19 and J usage is TRBJ1-4; tentatively, D is TRBD1 (6 bases). Germline V gene lookup returns CDR1 LNHDA and CDR2 SQIVND (reference sequence). V was trimmed by 7 bases and J by 7 bases, leaving 16 bases between them. This CDR3 spans 14 amino acids. CDR3 amino acids: CASKGEGDGEKLFF. CDR3 coding DNA: TGTGCCAGTAAGGGGGAGGGGGACGGTGAAAAACTGTTTTTT.

The gene calls are TRBV4-2 and TRBJ2-2; 8 nucleotides align to TRBD2. Germline assignment: CDR1 LGHNA and CDR2 YNFKEQ. This CDR3 is 19 amino acids long. V lost 0 bases and J lost 5; bases outside the gene matches: 14. The DNA for the CDR3 is TGTGCCAGCAGCCAAGAGGCCGGTATAGGAGCGGGGGATACCGGGGAGCTGTTTTTT. As protein: CASSQEAGIGAGDTGELFF.

This clone has only one observation. The chain recombines TRBV19 with TRBJ2-7; 8 nucleotides match TRBD1. Looked up from germline, CDR1 is LNHDA and CDR2 is SQIVND (reference sequence). V shed 4 bases and J 4 bases; nucleotides not matched to a gene: 6. CDR3 length equals 14 residues. CDR3 region: CASSNRQGRYEQYF. The CDR3 DNA sequence: TGTGCCAGTAGTAACCGACAGGGGCGGTACGAGCAGTACTTC.